The 13 T cell receptor beta chains presented below share a single source sample, sequenced in a study of cytomegalovirus exposure and HLA in healthy donors. PCR amplification relied on 60 Vbeta primers (plus 13 Jbeta primers). Sequenced by immunoSEQ multiplex PCR; TCRdb stores in-frame clones only, minus some. This sample has about 150,000 clones; 80% occur once, and the top ten carry 5.6%. The sample consisted of PBMCs. The receptors shown here come from a middle-aged woman in good health and CMV-seropositive.

The CDR3 region is CASRESTDTQYF. As DNA, the CDR3 is TGTGCCAGCAGGGAGAGCACAGATACGCAGTATTTT. This chain joins TRBV2 and TRBJ2-3; D gene uncertain. Trimming stripped 6 bases from V and 0 bases from J, with 4 bases between. The CDR3 contains 12 residues. CDR1 and CDR2 from the germline V gene are SNHLY and FYNNEI.

A single count supports this clone. The chain combines TRBV19 with TRBJ1-2, with 11 bases lining up with TRBD1. The CDR3 has 14 amino acids. V shed 5 bases and J 6 bases; nucleotides not matched to a gene: 5. Germline V lookup: CDR1 LNHDA, CDR2 SQIVND (reference sequence). The CDR3 reads CASSLRTGGHGYTF. CDR3 coding DNA: TGTGCCAGTAGTCTTCGGACAGGGGGCCATGGCTACACCTTC.

The V call is TRBV11-2, the J call TRBJ2-5; no clear D gene. The closer fit of TRBJ2-7 to the DNA end suggests the J call may be wrong. Germline V gene sequence: CDR1 SGHAT, CDR2 FQNNGV. CDR3 length: 15 amino acids. CDR3 coding DNA: TGTGCCAGCAGCTTACGGTCATCGAGCTCCTACGAGCAGTACTTC. This translates into CASSLRSSSSYEQYF.

V and J are TRBV6-5 and TRBJ1-6, with 8 bases identical to TRBD1. The CDR3 covers 14 residues. Trimming at V came to 7 bases and at J to 6 bases, leaving 5 bases not matched to a gene. Germline CDR1 MNHEY, CDR2 SVGAGI. The CDR3 protein is CASTLDRGNSPLHF. CDR3 coding DNA: TGTGCCAGCACCCTCGACAGGGGTAATTCACCCCTCCACTTT.

This clone was counted a single time. The V and J genes are TRBV11-2 and TRBJ2-1; no reliable D call. The CDR3 loop spans 14 amino acids. Germline V gene lookup returns CDR1 SGHAT and CDR2 FQNNGV. Trimming took off 5 bases at V and 6 bases at J, with 14 bases between the two ends. This CDR3 reads CASSPLISRNEQFF. CDR3 nucleotide sequence: TGTGCCAGCAGCCCCCTTATAAGCCGCAATGAGCAGTTCTTC. Full variable domain (outside the CDR3, taken from reference TRBV11-2 and TRBJ2-1): EAGVAQSPRYKIIEKRQSVAFWCNPISGHATLYWYQQILGQGPKLLIQFQNNGVVDDSQLPKDRFSAERLKGVDSTLKIQPAKLEDSAVYLCASSPLISRNEQFFGPGTRLTVL.

The chain combines TRBV6-5 with TRBJ1-1; the D gene is possibly TRBD1 (5 bases). Deletions cut 6 bases from V and 7 bases from J, with 15 bases between. The CDR3 has 13 residues. Looked up from germline, CDR1 is MNHEY and CDR2 is SVGAGI. CDR3 bases: TGTGCCAGCAGGGACTACGGGGGGGATGAAGCTTTCTTT. Its translation is CASRDYGGDEAFF.

This clone was detected once. The chain carries TRBV13 and TRBJ2-7; 9 nucleotides align to TRBD1. CDR1 is PRHDT and CDR2 is FYEKMQ in the germline V gene (reference sequence). This CDR3 comprises 15 residues. Trimming removed 4 bases from V and 4 bases from J; junction bases left unmatched: 8. DNA for the CDR3: TGTGCCAGCAGCTGGACGGGACAGGGTGGTTACGAGCAGTACTTC. Translated: CASSWTGQGGYEQYF.

This sequence joins TRBV5-4 and TRBJ1-1; D might be TRBD1 (6 bases). This CDR3 region has 15 residues. Per germline, CDR1 SGHNT and CDR2 YYREEE (reference sequence). Trimming shortened V by 0 bases and J by 3 bases, and 12 bases separated the two germline ends. For the CDR3, the DNA is TGTGCCAGCAGCTTGGATGGAGGGGGGGACACTGAAGCTTTCTTT. It encodes CASSLDGGGDTEAFF.

A few counts support this clone. The genes are TRBV27 and TRBJ1-4; weak D call: TRBD1 (6 bases). V lost 9 bases to trimming and J lost 4 bases, with 12 bases between them. The CDR3 totals 13 residues. Germline V gene sequence: CDR1 MNHEY, CDR2 SMNVEV (reference sequence). The CDR3 spells CARETGRNEKLFF. Written as DNA, the CDR3 is TGTGCCAGGGAGACAGGTCGTAATGAAAAACTGTTTTTT.

J is TRBJ2-7 and V is TRBV5-5; possibly TRBD1 for D (6 bases). This CDR3 comprises 14 residues. Germline V gene sequence: CDR1 SGHKS, CDR2 YYEKEE (reference sequence). Trimming stripped 0 bases from V and 3 bases from J, with 10 bases between. The CDR3 DNA is TGTGCCAGCAGCTTGGGGCAGGGGAACTACGAGCAGTACTTC. It translates to CASSLGQGNYEQYF.

The rearrangement uses TRBV29-1 and TRBJ2-5, with 9 bases lining up with TRBD1. Near its end, the DNA agrees better with TRBJ2-7, so the J call may be wrong. The germline V gene encodes CDR1 SQVTM and CDR2 ANQGSEA. The CDR3 length is 14 residues. The CDR3 region has the DNA TGCAGCGTTCGATACGGGACAGGGATGGTCGAGCAGTACTTC. Translating gives CSVRYGTGMVEQYF.

J is TRBJ2-2 and V is TRBV7-7, with D tentatively TRBD1 (6 bases). Germline V CDR1 and CDR2: SSHAT, FNYEAQ (reference sequence). Trimming shortened V by 1 base and J by 4 bases, and 13 bases separated the two germline ends. This CDR3 spans 16 amino acids. This CDR3 reads CASSLGTAYSTGELFF. CDR3 DNA: TGTGCCAGCAGCTTAGGGACAGCGTACTCCACCGGGGAGCTGTTTTTT.

The V gene is TRBV5-1, the J gene TRBJ1-2, with TRBD1 identical over 7 bases. Per the germline V gene, CDR1 is SGHRS and CDR2 is YFSETQ. The CDR3 sequence is 12 residues long. The V gene end was trimmed by 2 bases and the J gene end by 8 bases; junction bases not matched to a gene: 3. CDR3 region: CASSFAGGGYTF. The DNA of the CDR3 is TGCGCCAGCAGCTTTGCAGGGGGGGGCTACACCTTC.